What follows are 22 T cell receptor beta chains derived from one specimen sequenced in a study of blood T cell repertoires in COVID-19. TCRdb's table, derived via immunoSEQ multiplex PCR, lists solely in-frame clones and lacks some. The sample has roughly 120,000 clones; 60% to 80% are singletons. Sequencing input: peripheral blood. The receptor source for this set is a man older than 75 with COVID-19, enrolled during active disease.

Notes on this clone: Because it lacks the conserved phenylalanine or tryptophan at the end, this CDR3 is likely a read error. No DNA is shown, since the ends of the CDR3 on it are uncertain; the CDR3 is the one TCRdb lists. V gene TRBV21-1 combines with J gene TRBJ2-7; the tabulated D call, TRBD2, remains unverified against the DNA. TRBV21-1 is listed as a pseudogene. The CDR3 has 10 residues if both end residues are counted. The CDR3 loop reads CASSSGTSIY.

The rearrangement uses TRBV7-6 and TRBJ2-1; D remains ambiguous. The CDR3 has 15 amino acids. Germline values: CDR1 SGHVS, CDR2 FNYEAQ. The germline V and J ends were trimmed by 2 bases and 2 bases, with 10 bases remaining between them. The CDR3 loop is CASSLSARPYNEQFF. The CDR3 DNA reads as TGTGCCAGCAGCTTAAGTGCTAGACCCTACAATGAGCAGTTCTTC. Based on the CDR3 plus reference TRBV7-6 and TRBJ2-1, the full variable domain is GAGVSQSPRYKVTKRGQDVALRCDPISGHVSLYWYRQALGQGPEFLTYFNYEAQQDKSGLPNDRFSAERPEGSISTLTIQRTEQRDSAMYRCASSLSARPYNEQFFGPGTRLTVL.

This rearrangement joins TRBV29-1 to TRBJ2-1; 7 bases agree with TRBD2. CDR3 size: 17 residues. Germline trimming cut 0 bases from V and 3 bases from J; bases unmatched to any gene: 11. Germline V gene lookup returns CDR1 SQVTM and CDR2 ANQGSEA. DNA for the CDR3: TGCAGCGTTGAAGATTTCAGGGAGGGCCTCGACTACAATGAGCAGTTCTTC. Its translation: CSVEDFREGLDYNEQFF.

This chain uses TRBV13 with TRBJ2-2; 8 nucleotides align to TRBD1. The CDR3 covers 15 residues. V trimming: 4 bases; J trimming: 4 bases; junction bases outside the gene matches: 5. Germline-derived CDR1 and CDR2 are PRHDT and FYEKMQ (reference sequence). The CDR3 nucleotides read TGTGCCAGCAGCTCCTGGACAGGGATCACCGGGGAGCTGTTTTTT. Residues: CASSSWTGITGELFF. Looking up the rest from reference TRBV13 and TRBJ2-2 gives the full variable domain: AAGVIQSPRHLIKEKRETATLKCYPIPRHDTVYWYQQGPGQDPQFLISFYEKMQSDKGSIPDRFSAQQFSDYHSELNMSSLELGDSALYFCASSSWTGITGELFFGEGSRLTVL.

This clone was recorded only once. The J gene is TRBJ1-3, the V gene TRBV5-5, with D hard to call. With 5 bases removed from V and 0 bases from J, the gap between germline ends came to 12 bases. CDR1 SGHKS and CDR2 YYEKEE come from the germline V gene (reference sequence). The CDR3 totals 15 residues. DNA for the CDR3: TGTGCCAGCAGACCTCCGGGGAGCTCTGGAAACACCATATATTTT. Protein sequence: CASRPPGSSGNTIYF. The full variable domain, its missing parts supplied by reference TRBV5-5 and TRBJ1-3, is DAGVTQSPTHLIKTRGQQVTLRCSPISGHKSVSWYQQVLGQGPQFIFQYYEKEERGRGNFPDRFSARQFPNYSSELNVNALLLGDSALYLCASRPPGSSGNTIYFGEGSWLTVV.

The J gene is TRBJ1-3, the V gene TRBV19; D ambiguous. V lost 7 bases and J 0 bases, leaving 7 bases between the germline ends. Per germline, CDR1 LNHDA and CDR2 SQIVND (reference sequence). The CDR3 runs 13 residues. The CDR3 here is CASTFFSGNTIYF. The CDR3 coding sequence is TGTGCCAGTACCTTCTTCTCTGGAAACACCATATATTTT.

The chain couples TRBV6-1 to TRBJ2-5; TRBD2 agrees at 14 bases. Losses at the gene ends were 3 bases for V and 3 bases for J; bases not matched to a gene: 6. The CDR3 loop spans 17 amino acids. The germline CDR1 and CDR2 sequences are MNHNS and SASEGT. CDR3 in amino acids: CASSDWGGLAGEETQYF. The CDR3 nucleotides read TGTGCCAGCAGTGATTGGGGGGGACTAGCGGGGGAAGAGACCCAGTACTTC.

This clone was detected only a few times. Here the CDR3 DNA reads TGTGCCAGTCAGTCGACTAGCCAATACGAGCAGTACTTC. Its translation is CASQSTSQYEQYF. The J gene is TRBJ2-7, the V gene TRBV12-3 or TRBV12-4; 7 positions agree with TRBD2. The CDR3 extends over 13 amino acids. Losses at the gene ends were 9 bases for V and 4 bases for J; bases not matched to a gene: 9.

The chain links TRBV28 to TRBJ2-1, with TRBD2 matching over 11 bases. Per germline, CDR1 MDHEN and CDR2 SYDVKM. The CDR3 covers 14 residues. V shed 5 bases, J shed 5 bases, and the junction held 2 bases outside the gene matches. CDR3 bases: TGTGCCAGCAGTCCACTAGCGGGAGACAATGAGCAGTTCTTC. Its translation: CASSPLAGDNEQFF.

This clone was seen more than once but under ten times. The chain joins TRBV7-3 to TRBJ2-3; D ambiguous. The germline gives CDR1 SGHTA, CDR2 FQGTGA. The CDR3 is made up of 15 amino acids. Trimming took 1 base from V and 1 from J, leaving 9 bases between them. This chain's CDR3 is CASSLNTAGTDTQYF. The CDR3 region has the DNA TGTGCCAGCAGCTTAAATACTGCGGGCACAGATACGCAGTATTTT.

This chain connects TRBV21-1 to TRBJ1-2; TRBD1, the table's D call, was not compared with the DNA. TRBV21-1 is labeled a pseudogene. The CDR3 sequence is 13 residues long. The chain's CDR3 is CASGRPPTYGYTF. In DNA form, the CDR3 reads TGTGCCAGCGGCAGGCCCCCCACGTATGGCTACACCTTC.

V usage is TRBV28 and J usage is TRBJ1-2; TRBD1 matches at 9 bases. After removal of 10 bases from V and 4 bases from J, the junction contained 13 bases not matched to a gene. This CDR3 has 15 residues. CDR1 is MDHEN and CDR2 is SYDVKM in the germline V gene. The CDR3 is CATPSSTGGSYGYTF. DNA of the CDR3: TGTGCCACCCCAAGTTCGACAGGGGGATCCTATGGCTACACCTTC.

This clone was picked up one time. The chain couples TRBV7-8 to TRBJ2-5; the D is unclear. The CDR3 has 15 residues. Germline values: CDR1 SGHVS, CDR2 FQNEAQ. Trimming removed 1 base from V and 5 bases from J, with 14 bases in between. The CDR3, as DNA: TGTGCCAGCAGCTTAGATATATGGCCCGGGGAGACCCAGTACTTC. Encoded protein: CASSLDIWPGETQYF.

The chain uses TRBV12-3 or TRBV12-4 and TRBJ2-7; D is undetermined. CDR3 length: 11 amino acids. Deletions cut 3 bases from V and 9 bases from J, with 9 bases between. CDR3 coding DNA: TGTGCCAGCAGTTTCTCGGCGGCGCAGTACTTC. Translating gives CASSFSAAQYF.

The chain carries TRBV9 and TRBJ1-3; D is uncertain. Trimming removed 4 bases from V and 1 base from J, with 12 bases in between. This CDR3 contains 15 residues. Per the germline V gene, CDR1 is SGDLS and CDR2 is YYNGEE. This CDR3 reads CASSLQEGSGNTIYF. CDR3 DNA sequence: TGTGCCAGCAGCCTGCAGGAGGGATCTGGAAACACCATATATTTT.

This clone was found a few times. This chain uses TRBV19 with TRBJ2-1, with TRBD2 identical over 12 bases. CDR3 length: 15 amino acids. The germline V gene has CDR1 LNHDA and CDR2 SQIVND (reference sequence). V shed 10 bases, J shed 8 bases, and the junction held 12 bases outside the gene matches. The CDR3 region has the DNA TGTGCCACCAAACAGACTAGCGGGAGTTTCGATGAGCAGTTCTTC. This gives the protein CATKQTSGSFDEQFF.

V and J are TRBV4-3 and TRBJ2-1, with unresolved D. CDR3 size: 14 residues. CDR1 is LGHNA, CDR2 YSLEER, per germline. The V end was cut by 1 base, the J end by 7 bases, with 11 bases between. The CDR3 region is CASSQVAPGNEQFF. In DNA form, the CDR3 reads TGCGCCAGCAGCCAAGTGGCCCCAGGTAATGAGCAGTTCTTC.

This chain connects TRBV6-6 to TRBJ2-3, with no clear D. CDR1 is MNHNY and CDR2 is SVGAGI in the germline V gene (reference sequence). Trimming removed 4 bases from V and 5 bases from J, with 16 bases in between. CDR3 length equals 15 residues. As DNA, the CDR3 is TGTGCCAGCAGTTTGTACCGGGTTCGAGGAGATACGCAGTATTTT. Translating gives CASSLYRVRGDTQYF.

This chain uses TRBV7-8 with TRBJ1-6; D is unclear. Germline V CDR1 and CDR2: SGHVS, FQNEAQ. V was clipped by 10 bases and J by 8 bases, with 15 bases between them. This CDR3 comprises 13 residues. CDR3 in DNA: TGTGCCATCGCGGGGTCTCTCGATTCACCCCTCCACTTT. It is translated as CAIAGSLDSPLHF.

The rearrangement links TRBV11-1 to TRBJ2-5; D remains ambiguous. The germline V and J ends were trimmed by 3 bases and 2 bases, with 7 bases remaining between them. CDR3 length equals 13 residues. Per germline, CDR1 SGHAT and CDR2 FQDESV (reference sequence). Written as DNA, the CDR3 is TGTGCCAGCAGCTTCTCCGGGCAAGAGACCCAGTACTTC. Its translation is CASSFSGQETQYF.

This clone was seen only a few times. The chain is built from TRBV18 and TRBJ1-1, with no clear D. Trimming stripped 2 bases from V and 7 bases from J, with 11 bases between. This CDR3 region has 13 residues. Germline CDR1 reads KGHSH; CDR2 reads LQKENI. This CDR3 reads CASSPDYTFEAFF. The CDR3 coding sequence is TGTGCCAGCTCACCAGATTACACCTTTGAAGCTTTCTTT.

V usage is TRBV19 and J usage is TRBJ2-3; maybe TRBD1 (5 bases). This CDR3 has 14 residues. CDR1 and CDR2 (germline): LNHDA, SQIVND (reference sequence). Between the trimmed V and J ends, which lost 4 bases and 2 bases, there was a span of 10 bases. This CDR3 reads CASSKQAYTDTQYF. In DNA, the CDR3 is TGTGCCAGTAGTAAACAGGCCTACACAGATACGCAGTATTTT.